This T cell receptor (beta chain) derives from a study of identical twins. Study findings and constraints: Without tracking the same donors, conclusions rested on cross-sectional statistical analysis.

This clonotype turned up a few times. Its antigen remains unidentified. Trimming took 5 bases from V and 5 from J, leaving 18 bases between them. CDR1 is SGHTA, CDR2 FQGNSA, per germline. This CDR3 is 15 amino acids long. From the 5' RACE reads, TCRdb called clonotypes with MiXCR, one entry per CDR3 protein. Of hundreds of thousands of distinct CDR3 sequences in the sample, about 9.4% were seen once. This same sample was also taken into another study, of yellow fever vaccine responses in identical twins.

The rearrangement joins TRBV7-2 to TRBJ2-5; a weak D match, TRBD1 (6 bases). Sequences were obtained from PBMCs. The sequence came from a woman between 18 and 29 years old in good health. The CDR3 bases are TGTGCCAGCAGCCTATCAGGGGTTATGATGGAGACCCAGTACTTC. As protein: CASSLSGVMMETQYF.